Listed below are T cell receptor beta chains from one sample, sequenced in a study of blood T cell repertoires in COVID-19. TCRdb's table, derived via immunoSEQ multiplex PCR, lists solely in-frame clones and lacks some. The sample contains about 140,000 clones, 88% of which appear only once. Sequenced material: peripheral blood. The receptors originated from a woman aged 45-60 years with acute or convalescent COVID-19. The CDR3 runs from the conserved cysteine through the conserved F or W. The D gene is left open where the match is weak. Clone size, where shown, is once, few, many, or a class for clones that have expanded.

size	V	J	D	CDR3	DNA
.	TRBV5-6	TRBJ2-3	TRBD2	CASSLRASGRADTQYF	TGTGCCAGCAGCTTGCGGGCTAGCGGGAGGGCGGATACGCAGTATTTT
.	TRBV18	TRBJ1-1	.	CASSPGMNTEAFF	TGTGCCAGCTCACCGGGCATGAACACTGAAGCTTTCTTT
.	TRBV9	TRBJ1-5	.	CASSVGSEPQHF	TGTGCCAGCAGCGTAGGAAGCGAGCCCCAGCATTTT
.	TRBV7-2	TRBJ1-4	.	CASSSGVLNEKLFF	TGTGCCAGCAGCTCGGGGGTCCTCAATGAAAAACTGTTTTTT
.	TRBV3-1/TRBV3-2	TRBJ2-6	.	CASSQAGGANVLTF	TGTGCCAGCAGCCAGGCGGGCGGGGCCAACGTCCTGACTTTC
.	TRBV18	TRBJ1-1	TRBD1	CASSPGTGGRTEAFF	TGTGCCAGCTCACCAGGGACAGGGGGGCGTACTGAAGCTTTCTTT
.	TRBV18	TRBJ2-1	.	CASSYDNPGIGNEQFF	TGTGCCAGCTCCTACGACAATCCAGGGATTGGCAATGAGCAGTTCTTC
.	TRBV3-1/TRBV3-2	TRBJ1-2	TRBD1	CASRQGGGNGYTF	TGTGCCAGCAGGCAGGGGGGTGGTAATGGCTACACCTTC
few	TRBV5-6	TRBJ1-2	TRBD1	CASSTPGTANYGYTF	TGTGCCAGCAGCACCCCTGGGACAGCTAACTATGGCTACACCTTC
.	TRBV6-4	TRBJ1-6	TRBD1	CASSRDRGRADSPLHF	TGTGCCAGCAGTCGGGACAGGGGTCGGGCGGATTCACCCCTCCACTTT
.	TRBV2	TRBJ1-1	.	CASSSQENTEAFF	TGTGCCAGCAGTTCCCAGGAGAACACTGAAGCTTTCTTT
.	TRBV27	TRBJ1-6	.	CASSFGGPNSPLHF	TGTGCCAGCAGTTTCGGGGGACCGAATTCACCCCTCCACTTT
once	TRBV9	TRBJ1-5	.	CASSKEGGNQPQHF	TGTGCCAGCAGCAAAGAGGGGGGGAATCAGCCCCAGCATTTT
.	TRBV10-3	TRBJ1-1	TRBD1	CAIKDRTVQNTEAFF	TGTGCCATCAAGGACAGGACCGTCCAGAACACTGAAGCTTTCTTT
.	TRBV5-6	TRBJ1-4	.	CASSALQGGTNEKLFF	TGTGCCAGCAGCGCATTACAGGGTGGGACTAATGAAAAACTGTTTTTT
.	TRBV19	TRBJ2-1	TRBD2	CASTGTSGINEQFF	TGTGCCAGTACCGGGACTAGCGGAATCAATGAGCAGTTCTTC
.	TRBV3-1/TRBV3-2	TRBJ1-5	.	CASSQDRGLPQHF	TGTGCCAGCAGCCAAGATAGGGGGTTACCCCAGCATTTT
.	TRBV10-3	TRBJ1-3	.	CAISDRGTGNTIYF	TGTGCCATCAGTGACCGGGGGACTGGAAACACCATATATTTT
.	TRBV6-1	TRBJ1-5	.	CASSERQHQGQPQHF	TGTGCCAGCAGTGAAAGACAGCACCAAGGTCAGCCCCAGCATTTT
.	TRBV28	TRBJ2-7	.	CASGGAGGVYEQYF	TGTGCCAGCGGGGGGGCAGGGGGCGTCTACGAGCAGTACTTC
once	TRBV19	TRBJ1-5	.	CASSTKRSNQPQHF	TGTGCCAGTAGTACAAAACGGAGCAATCAGCCCCAGCATTTT
.	TRBV14	TRBJ2-7	TRBD2	CASSQGAGETYEQYF	TGTGCCAGCAGCCAAGGGGCGGGAGAGACGTACGAGCAGTACTTC
.	TRBV5-1	TRBJ2-3	.	CASSNRVLASLSTDTQYF	TGCGCCAGCAGCAACAGGGTTTTGGCGTCCCTTAGCACAGATACGCAGTATTTT
.	TRBV2	TRBJ2-5	TRBD1	CASTPDRGLQETQYF	TGTGCCAGCACCCCGGACAGGGGGCTCCAAGAGACCCAGTACTTC
.	TRBV24-1	TRBJ2-2	.	CATRGHGITTGELFF	TGTGCCACCAGGGGACACGGGATCACCACCGGGGAGCTGTTTTTT
.	TRBV7-2	TRBJ1-6	TRBD1	CASSLRARDSSPLHF	TGTGCCAGCAGCCTCCGGGCCAGGGACAGTTCACCCCTCCACTTT
.	TRBV3-1/TRBV3-2	TRBJ2-5	.	CASSPELVQETQYF	TGTGCCAGCAGCCCGGAACTAGTCCAAGAGACCCAGTACTTC
.	TRBV5-1	TRBJ2-1	.	CASSQRGFSYNEQFF	TGCGCCAGCAGTCAAAGGGGATTCTCCTACAATGAGCAGTTCTTC
.	TRBV3-1/TRBV3-2	TRBJ1-3	.	CASSQVRVSGNTIYF	TGTGCCAGCAGCCAAGTTCGGGTTTCTGGAAACACCATATATTTT
few	TRBV25-1	TRBJ1-1	.	CASSVGERTEAFF	TGTGCCAGCAGTGTGGGAGAAAGGACTGAAGCTTTCTTT
.	TRBV3-1/TRBV3-2	TRBJ2-1	.	CASSPPIGGYNEQFF	TGTGCCAGCAGCCCACCGATAGGGGGTTACAATGAGCAGTTCTTC
.	TRBV19	TRBJ1-2	.	CASSKGVVANYGYTF	TGTGCCAGTAGTAAAGGGGTGGTTGCGAACTATGGCTACACCTTC
once	TRBV11-2	TRBJ1-2	.	CASSLGQNYGYTF	TGTGCCAGCAGCTTAGGACAGAACTATGGCTACACCTTC
.	TRBV29-1	TRBJ1-5	.	CSVGAGQSNQPQHF	TGCAGCGTGGGGGCTGGACAGTCCAATCAGCCCCAGCATTTT
once	TRBV27	TRBJ2-2	.	CASSPGSNTGELFF	TGTGCCAGCTCCCCAGGGTCGAACACCGGGGAGCTGTTTTTT
once	TRBV3-1/TRBV3-2	TRBJ2-5	.	CASSPAGVTETQYF	TGTGCCAGCAGCCCTGCCGGGGTAACGGAGACCCAGTACTTC
.	TRBV19	TRBJ1-1	.	CASSPHETNTEAFF	TGTGCCAGTAGTCCGCACGAAACTAACACTGAAGCTTTCTTT
.	TRBV5-4	TRBJ2-5	TRBD1	CASSPSTGGGETQYF	TGTGCCAGCAGCCCTTCGACAGGGGGCGGGGAGACCCAGTACTTC
.	TRBV12-3/TRBV12-4	TRBJ1-6	.	CASSGQQGSPLHF	TGTGCCAGCAGCGGACAGCAAGGATCACCCCTCCACTTT